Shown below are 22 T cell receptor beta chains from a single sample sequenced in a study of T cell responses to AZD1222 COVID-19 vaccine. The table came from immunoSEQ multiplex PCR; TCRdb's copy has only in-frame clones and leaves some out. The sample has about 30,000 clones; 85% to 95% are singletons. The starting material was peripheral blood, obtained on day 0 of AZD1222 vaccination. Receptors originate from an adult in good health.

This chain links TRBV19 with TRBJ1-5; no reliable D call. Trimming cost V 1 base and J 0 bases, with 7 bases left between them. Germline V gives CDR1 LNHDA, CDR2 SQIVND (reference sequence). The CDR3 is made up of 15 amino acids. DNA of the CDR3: TGTGCCAGTAGTATAGTAGAATATAGCAATCAGCCCCAGCATTTT. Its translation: CASSIVEYSNQPQHF.

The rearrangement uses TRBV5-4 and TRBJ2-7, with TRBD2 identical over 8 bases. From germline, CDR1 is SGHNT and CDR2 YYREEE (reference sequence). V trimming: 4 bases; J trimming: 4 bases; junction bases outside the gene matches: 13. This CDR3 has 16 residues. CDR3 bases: TGTGCCAGCAGCGTGGGACTAAGCGGGAGTAGTTACGAGCAGTACTTC. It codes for CASSVGLSGSSYEQYF. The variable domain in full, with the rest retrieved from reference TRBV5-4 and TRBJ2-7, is ETGVTQSPTHLIKTRGQQVTLRCSSQSGHNTVSWYQQALGQGPQFIFQYYREEENGRGNFPPRFSGLQFPNYSSELNVNALELDDSALYLCASSVGLSGSSYEQYFGPGTRLTVT.

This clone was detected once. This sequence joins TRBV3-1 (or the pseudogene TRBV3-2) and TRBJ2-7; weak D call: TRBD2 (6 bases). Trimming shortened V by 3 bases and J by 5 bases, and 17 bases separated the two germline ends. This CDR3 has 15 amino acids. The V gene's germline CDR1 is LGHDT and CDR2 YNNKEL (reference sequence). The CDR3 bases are TGTGCCAGCAGCCAGGTCAGCGGGTCTCCACACGAGCAGTACTTC. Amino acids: CASSQVSGSPHEQYF.

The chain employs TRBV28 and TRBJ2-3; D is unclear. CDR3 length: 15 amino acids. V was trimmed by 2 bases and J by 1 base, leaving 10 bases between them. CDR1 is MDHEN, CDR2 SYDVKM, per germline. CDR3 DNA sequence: TGTGCCAGCAGTTTACTTTGGGGTGGCACAGATACGCAGTATTTT. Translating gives CASSLLWGGTDTQYF.

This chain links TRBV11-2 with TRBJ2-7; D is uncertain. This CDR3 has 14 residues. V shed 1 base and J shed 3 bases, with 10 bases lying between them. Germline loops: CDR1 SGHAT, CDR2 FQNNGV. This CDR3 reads CASSLVSAGYEQYF. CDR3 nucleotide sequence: TGTGCCAGCAGCTTAGTTTCGGCAGGCTACGAGCAGTACTTC.

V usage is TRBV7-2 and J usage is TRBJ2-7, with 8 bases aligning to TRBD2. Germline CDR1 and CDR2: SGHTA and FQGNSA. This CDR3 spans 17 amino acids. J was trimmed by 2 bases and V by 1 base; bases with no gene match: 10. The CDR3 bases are TGTGCCAGCAGCTTAGGTAGGGGGGGGACTAGGACCTACGAGCAGTACTTC. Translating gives CASSLGRGGTRTYEQYF. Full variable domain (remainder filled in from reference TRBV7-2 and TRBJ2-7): GAGVSQSPSNKVTEKGKDVELRCDPISGHTALYWYRQSLGQGLEFLIYFQGNSAPDKSGLPSDRFSAERTGGSVSTLTIQRTQQEDSAVYLCASSLGRGGTRTYEQYFGPGTRLTVT.

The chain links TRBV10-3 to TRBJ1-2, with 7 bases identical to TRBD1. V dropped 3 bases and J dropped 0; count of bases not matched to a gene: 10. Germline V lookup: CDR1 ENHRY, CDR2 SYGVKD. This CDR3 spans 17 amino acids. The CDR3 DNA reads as TGTGCCATCAGTGACCCCGTGACAGGGAAGGCTAACTATGGCTACACCTTC. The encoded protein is CAISDPVTGKANYGYTF.

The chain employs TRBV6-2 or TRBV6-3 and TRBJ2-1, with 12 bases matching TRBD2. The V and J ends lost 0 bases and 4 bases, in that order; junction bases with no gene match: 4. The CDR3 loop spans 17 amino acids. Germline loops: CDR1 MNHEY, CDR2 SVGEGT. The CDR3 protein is CASSYSPGLAGYNEQFF. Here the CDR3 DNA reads TGTGCCAGCAGTTACTCCCCGGGACTAGCGGGTTACAATGAGCAGTTCTTC.

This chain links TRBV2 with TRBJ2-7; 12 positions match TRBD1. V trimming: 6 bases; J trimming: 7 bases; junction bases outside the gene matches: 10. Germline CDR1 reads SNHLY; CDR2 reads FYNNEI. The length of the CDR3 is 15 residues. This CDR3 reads CASRLTGQGAREQYF. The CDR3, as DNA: TGTGCCAGCAGGTTAACGGGACAGGGGGCACGGGAGCAGTACTTC.

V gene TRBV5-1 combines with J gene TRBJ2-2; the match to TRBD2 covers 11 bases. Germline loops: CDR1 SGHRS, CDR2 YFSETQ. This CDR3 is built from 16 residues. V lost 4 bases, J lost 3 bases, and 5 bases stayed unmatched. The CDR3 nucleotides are TGCGCCAGCAGCGGGGGGACTAGCGGCGACACCGGGGAGCTGTTTTTT. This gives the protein CASSGGTSGDTGELFF. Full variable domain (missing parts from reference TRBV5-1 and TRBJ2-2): KAGVTQTPRYLIKTRGQQVTLSCSPISGHRSVSWYQQTPGQGLQFLFEYFSETQRNKGNFPGRFSGRQFSNSRSEMNVSTLELGDSALYLCASSGGTSGDTGELFFGEGSRLTVL.

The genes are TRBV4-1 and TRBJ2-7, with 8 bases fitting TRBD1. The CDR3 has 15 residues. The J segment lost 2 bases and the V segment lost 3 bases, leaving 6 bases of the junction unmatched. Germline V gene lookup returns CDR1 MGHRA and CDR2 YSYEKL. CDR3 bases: TGCGCCAGCAGCCATCACGACAGGGGCCCCTACGAGCAGTACTTC. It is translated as CASSHHDRGPYEQYF.

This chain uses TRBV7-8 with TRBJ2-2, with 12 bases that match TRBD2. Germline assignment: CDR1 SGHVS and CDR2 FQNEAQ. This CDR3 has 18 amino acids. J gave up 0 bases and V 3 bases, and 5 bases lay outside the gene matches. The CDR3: CASSFGTSGWANTGELFF. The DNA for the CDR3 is TGTGCCAGCAGCTTTGGGACTAGCGGGTGGGCGAACACCGGGGAGCTGTTTTTT.

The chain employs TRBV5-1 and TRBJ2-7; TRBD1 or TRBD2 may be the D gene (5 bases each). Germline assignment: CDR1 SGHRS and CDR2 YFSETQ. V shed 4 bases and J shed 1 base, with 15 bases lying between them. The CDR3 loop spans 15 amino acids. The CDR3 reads CASSVSGTLSYEQYF. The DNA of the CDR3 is TGCGCCAGCAGCGTTTCCGGGACCCTTTCCTACGAGCAGTACTTC.

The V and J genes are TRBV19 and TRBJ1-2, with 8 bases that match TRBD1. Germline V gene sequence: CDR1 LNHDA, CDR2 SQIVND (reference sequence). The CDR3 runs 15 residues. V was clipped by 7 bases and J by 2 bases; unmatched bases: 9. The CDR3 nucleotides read TGTGCCAGTAAGACCACAGGGGGATACAACTATGGCTACACCTTC. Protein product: CASKTTGGYNYGYTF.

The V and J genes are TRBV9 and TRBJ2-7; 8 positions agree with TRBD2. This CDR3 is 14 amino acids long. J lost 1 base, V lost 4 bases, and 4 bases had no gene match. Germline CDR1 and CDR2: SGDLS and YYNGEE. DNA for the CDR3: TGTGCCAGCAGCACACTAGCGGCTTCCTACGAGCAGTACTTC. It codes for CASSTLAASYEQYF. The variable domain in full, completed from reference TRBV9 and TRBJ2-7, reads DSGVTQTPKHLITATGQRVTLRCSPRSGDLSVYWYQQSLDQGLQFLIQYYNGEERAKGNILERFSAQQFPDLHSELNLSSLELGDSALYFCASSTLAASYEQYFGPGTRLTVT.

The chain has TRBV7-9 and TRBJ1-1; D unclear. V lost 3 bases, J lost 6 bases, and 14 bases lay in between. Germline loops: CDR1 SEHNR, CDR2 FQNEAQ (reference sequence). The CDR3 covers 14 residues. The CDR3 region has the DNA TGTGCCAGCAGCTTTGGAGAAAGTCTTGCTGAAGCTTTCTTT. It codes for CASSFGESLAEAFF.

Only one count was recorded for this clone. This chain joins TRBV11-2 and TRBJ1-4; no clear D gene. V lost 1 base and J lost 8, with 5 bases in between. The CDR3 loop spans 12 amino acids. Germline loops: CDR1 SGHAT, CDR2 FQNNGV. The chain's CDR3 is CASSLAGEKLFF. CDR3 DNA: TGTGCCAGCAGCTTAGCTGGGGAAAAACTGTTTTTT.

The CDR3 bases are TGTGCCAGTAGTGGGGACAGAAACTATGGCTACACCTTC. This sequence encodes CASSGDRNYGYTF. The chain uses TRBV19 and TRBJ1-2, with 7 bases matching TRBD1. This CDR3 is 13 amino acids long. The V and J ends lost 5 bases and 2 bases, in that order; junction bases with no gene match: 2. The germline V gene encodes CDR1 LNHDA and CDR2 SQIVND (reference sequence).

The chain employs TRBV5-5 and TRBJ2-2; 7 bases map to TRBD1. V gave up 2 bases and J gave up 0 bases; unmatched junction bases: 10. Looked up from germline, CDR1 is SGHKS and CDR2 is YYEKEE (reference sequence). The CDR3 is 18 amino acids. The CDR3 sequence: CASSFRTGITTNTGELFF. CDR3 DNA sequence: TGTGCCAGCAGCTTTCGGACAGGAATCACTACGAACACCGGGGAGCTGTTTTTT.

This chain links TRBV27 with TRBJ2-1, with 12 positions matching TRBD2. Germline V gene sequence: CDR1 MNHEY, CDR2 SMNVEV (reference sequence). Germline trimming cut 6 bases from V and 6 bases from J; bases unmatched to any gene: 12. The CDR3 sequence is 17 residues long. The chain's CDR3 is CASSLTSGSASRNEQFF. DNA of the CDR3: TGTGCCAGCAGCCTGACTAGCGGGAGCGCCTCTCGCAATGAGCAGTTCTTC.

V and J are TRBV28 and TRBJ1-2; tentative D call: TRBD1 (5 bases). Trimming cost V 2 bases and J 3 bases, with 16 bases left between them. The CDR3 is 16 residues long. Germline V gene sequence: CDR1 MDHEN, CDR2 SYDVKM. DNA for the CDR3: TGTGCCAGCAGTTTACCCTCAACCGGGACGTACTATGGCTACACCTTC. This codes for CASSLPSTGTYYGYTF.

CDR3 protein: CASSYTRGHQPQHF. CDR3 nucleotide sequence: TGTGCCAGCAGTTATACCAGGGGACATCAGCCCCAGCATTTT. The chain couples TRBV6-6 to TRBJ1-5; D is possibly TRBD1 (6 bases). Germline V gene sequence: CDR1 MNHNY, CDR2 SVGAGI (reference sequence). V was trimmed by 3 bases and J by 5 bases, leaving 11 bases between them. The CDR3 length is 14 residues.